This paragraph covers one TCR beta chain sequence. The antigen is not known. Germline V gives CDR1 SEHNR, CDR2 FQNEAQ (reference sequence). V was trimmed by 6 bases and J by 0 bases, leaving 8 bases between them. The CDR3 totals 13 residues. The PCR was carried out with 60 Vbeta primers and 13 Jbeta primers. Sequencing was performed with immunoSEQ multiplex PCR; in TCRdb, only in-frame clones are kept and a portion is missing. The repertoire holds approximately 200,000 clones, with around 85% as singletons. This sample is drawn from a study of cytomegalovirus exposure and HLA in healthy donors. Broader study findings: A missense DCLRE1C variant was associated with V- and J-gene trimming of TCR beta chains in a later analysis, and an independent cohort replicated the association. The classifier reportedly diagnosed cytomegalovirus status with high specificity and sensitivity.

The specimen sequenced was PBMCs. The chain recombines TRBV7-9 with TRBJ2-5; D gene unclear. The receptor's source is a girl aged 2-10 years in good health and CMV-seronegative. The CDR3 protein is CASSTRYQETQYF. The CDR3 nucleotides read TGTGCCAGCAGTACCCGGTACCAAGAGACCCAGTACTTC.